This entry is about one T cell receptor beta chain. Its antigen is currently unknown. Some clones are missing from TCRdb's copy, which holds only in-frame ones; the method was immunoSEQ multiplex PCR. The repertoire holds some 63,000 clones, roughly 96% seen once, with roughly 0.097% in the top ten. These data are taken from a study of siplizumab effects on memory and regulatory T cells. Study-level results: On average, about 70% of mappable alloreactive CD4+ clones were Treg-derived under siplizumab, against 26.9% in controls. Alloreactive clones mapping to unstimulated subsets formed only a minor fraction. Naive T cells appeared more varied than memory cells and looked like key alloresponse contributors.

The CDR3 covers 19 residues. Germline values: CDR1 SGHAT, CDR2 FQNNGV. After removal of 4 bases from V and 3 bases from J, the junction contained 20 bases not matched to a gene. Sequencing was done on a sample of naive CD8+ T cells sorted from blood. The source is a human donor in good health. J is TRBJ1-2 and V is TRBV11-2, with 7 bases that match TRBD1. This CDR3 is CASSSGFVGGAYHDYGYTF. DNA of the CDR3: TGTGCCAGCAGCTCAGGATTTGTAGGGGGCGCATATCATGACTATGGCTACACCTTC.